The T cell receptor (beta chain) under discussion was sequenced for a study of blood T cell repertoires in COVID-19. Study-wide background: Samples representing acute and convalescent COVID-19 were sourced from the United States, Italy and Spain. Nucleic acid was either cDNA or gDNA, and it came from T cells, B-cell-depleted T cells, or PBMCs.

Trimming at V came to 7 bases and at J to 5 bases, leaving 3 bases not matched to a gene. CDR3 length equals 13 residues. Per the authors' pipeline: Scientists estimated how many nucleated cells there were by amplifying reference gene primers. This table comes from immunoSEQ multiplex PCR, and its TCRdb copy is limited to in-frame clones, with some not included. Clone size and V and J calls were adopted from that table, with D and trimming inferred from the DNA. The sample has 95,000 to 150,000 clones; roughly 90% are singletons. This clonotype originated in a man aged 50 to 60 with acute or convalescent COVID-19. The chain is built from TRBV12-3 or TRBV12-4 and TRBJ2-3; 10 bases map to TRBD2. The sequencing sample was made of peripheral blood. CDR3 protein: CASKASGGDTQYF. CDR3 nucleotide sequence: TGTGCCAGCAAGGCTAGCGGGGGAGATACGCAGTATTTT.